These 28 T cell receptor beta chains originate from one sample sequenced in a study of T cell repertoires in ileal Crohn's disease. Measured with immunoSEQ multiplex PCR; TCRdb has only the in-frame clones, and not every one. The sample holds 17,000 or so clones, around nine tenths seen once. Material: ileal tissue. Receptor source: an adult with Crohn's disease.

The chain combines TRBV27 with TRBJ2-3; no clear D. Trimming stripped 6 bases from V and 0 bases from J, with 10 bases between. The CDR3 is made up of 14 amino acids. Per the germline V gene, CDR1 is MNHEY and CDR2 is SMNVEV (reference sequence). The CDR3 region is CASSLAVSTDTQYF. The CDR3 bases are TGTGCCAGCAGCCTCGCGGTAAGCACAGATACGCAGTATTTT.

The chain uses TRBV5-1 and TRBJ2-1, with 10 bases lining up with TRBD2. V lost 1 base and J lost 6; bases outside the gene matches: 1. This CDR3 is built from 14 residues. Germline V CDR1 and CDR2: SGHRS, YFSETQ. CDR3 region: CASSLSGRVNEQFF. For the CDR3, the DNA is TGCGCCAGCAGCTTGAGCGGGAGGGTCAATGAGCAGTTCTTC.

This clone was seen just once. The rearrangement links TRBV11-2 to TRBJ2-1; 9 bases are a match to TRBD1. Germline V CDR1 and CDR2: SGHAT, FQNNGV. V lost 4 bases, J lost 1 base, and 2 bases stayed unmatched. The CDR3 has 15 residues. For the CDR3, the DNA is TGTGCCAGCAGCTCCGGGACAGGGTCCTACAATGAGCAGTTCTTC. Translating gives CASSSGTGSYNEQFF.

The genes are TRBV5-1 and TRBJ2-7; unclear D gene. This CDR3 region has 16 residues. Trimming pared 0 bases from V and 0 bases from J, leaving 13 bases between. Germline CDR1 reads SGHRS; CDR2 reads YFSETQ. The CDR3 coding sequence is TGCGCCAGCAGCTTGGTTCCGCACGGTCCCTCCTACGAGCAGTACTTC. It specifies CASSLVPHGPSYEQYF.

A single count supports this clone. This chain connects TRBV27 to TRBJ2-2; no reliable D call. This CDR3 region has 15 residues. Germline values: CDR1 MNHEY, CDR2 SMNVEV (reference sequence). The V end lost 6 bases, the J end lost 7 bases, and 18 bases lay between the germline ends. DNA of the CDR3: TGTGCCAGCAGCTCGATTGGCGATCTAGGCGGGGAGCTGTTTTTT. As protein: CASSSIGDLGGELFF.

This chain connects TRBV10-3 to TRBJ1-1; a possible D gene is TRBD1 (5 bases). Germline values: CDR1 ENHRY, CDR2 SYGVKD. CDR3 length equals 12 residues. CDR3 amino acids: CVTAGPNTEAFF. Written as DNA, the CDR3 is TGTGTAACGGCGGGACCGAACACTGAAGCTTTCTTT.

In DNA, the CDR3 is TGTGCCAGCAGTGCGGACCGGGGACAAGAGACCCAGTACTTC. This encodes CASSADRGQETQYF. The gene calls are TRBV6-1 and TRBJ2-5; tentatively, D is TRBD2 (5 bases). The CDR3 is 14 residues long. V was shortened by 4 bases and J by 2 bases, with 11 bases between the two germline ends. CDR1 is MNHNS and CDR2 is SASEGT in the germline V gene.

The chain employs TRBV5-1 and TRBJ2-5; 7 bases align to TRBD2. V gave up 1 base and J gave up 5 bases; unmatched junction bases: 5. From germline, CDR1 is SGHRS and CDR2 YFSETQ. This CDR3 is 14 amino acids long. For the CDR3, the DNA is TGCGCCAGCAGCTTGTTCCGGGGGGAGGAGACCCAGTACTTC. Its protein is CASSLFRGEETQYF.

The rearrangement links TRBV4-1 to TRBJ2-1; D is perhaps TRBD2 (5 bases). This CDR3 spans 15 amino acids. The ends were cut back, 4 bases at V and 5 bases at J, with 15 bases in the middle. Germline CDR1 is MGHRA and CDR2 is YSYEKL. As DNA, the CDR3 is TGCGCCAGCAGCCCGCTAGCTATACCCGACAATGAGCAGTTCTTC. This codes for CASSPLAIPDNEQFF.

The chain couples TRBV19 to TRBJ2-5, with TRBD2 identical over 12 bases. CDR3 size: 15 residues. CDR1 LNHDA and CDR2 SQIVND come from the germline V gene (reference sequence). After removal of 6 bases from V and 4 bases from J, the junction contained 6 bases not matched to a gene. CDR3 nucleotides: TGTGCCAGTAGGAGGACGGGACTAGCGGGAGAGACCCAGTACTTC. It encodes CASRRTGLAGETQYF.

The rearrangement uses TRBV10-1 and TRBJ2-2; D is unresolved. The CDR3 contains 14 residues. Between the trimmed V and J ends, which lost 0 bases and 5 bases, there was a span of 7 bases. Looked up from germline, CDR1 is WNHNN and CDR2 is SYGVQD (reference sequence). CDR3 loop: CASSESTLTGELFF. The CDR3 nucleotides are TGCGCCAGCAGTGAGTCGACTTTGACCGGGGAGCTGTTTTTT.

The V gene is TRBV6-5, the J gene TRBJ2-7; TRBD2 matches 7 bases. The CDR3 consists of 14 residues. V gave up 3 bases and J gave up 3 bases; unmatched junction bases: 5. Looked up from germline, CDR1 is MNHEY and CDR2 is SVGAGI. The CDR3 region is CASSYLGGGYEQYF. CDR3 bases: TGTGCCAGCAGTTATTTGGGGGGGGGCTACGAGCAGTACTTC.

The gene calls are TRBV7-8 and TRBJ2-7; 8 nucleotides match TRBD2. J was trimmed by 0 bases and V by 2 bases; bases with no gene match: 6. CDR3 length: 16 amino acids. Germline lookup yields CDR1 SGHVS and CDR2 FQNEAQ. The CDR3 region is CASSLTSGAISYEQYF. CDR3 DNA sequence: TGTGCCAGCAGCTTAACTAGCGGAGCGATCTCCTACGAGCAGTACTTC.

The CDR3 nucleotides are TGTGCCAGCAGCTTGTACAGGGGGCTTCAAGAGACCCAGTACTTC. Its protein product is CASSLYRGLQETQYF. V gene TRBV5-8 combines with J gene TRBJ2-5; 9 positions agree with TRBD1. Per the germline V gene, CDR1 is SGHTS and CDR2 is YDEGEE. The CDR3 sequence is 15 residues long. The V gene end was trimmed by 1 base and the J gene end by 2 bases; junction bases not matched to a gene: 3. The variable domain in full, completed from reference TRBV5-8 and TRBJ2-5, reads EAGVTQSPTHLIKTRGQQATLRCSPISGHTSVYWYQQALGLGLQFLLWYDEGEERNRGNFPPRFSGRQFPNYSSELNVNALELEDSALYLCASSLYRGLQETQYFGPGTRLLVL.

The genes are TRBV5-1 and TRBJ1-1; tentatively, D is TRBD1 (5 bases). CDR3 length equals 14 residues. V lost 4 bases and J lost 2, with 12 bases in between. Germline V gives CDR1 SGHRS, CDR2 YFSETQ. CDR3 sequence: CASSPQTGNTEAFF. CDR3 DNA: TGCGCCAGCAGCCCCCAAACAGGAAACACTGAAGCTTTCTTT.

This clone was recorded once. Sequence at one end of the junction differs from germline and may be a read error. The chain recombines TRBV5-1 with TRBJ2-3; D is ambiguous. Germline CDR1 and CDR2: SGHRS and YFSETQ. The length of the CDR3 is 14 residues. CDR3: CTSRQQSSTDTQYF. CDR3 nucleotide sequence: TGCACCAGCCGCCAACAGAGTAGCACAGATACGCAGTATTTT.

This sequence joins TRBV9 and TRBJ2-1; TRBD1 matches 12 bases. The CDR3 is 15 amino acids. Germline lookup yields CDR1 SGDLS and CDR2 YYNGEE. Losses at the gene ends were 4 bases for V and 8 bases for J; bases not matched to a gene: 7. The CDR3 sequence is CASSPLGQGAYEQFF. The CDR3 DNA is TGTGCCAGCAGCCCGCTGGGACAGGGGGCATATGAGCAGTTCTTC.

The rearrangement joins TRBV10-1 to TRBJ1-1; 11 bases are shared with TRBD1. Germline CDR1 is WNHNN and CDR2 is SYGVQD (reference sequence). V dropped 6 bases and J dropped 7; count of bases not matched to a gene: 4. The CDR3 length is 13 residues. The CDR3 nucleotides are TGCGCCAGCAGAATGGGACAGGGGGGTGAAGCTTTCTTT. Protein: CASRMGQGGEAFF.

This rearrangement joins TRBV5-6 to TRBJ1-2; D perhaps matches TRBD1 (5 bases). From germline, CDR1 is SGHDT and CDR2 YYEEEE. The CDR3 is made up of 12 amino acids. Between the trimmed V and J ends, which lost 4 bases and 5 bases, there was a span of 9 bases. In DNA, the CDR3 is TGTGCCAGCAGCGTGACAGCTTATGGCTACACCTTC. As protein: CASSVTAYGYTF. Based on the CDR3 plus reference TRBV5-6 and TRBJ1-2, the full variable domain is DAGVTQSPTHLIKTRGQQVTLRCSPKSGHDTVSWYQQALGQGPQFIFQYYEEEERQRGNFPDRFSGHQFPNYSSELNVNALLLGDSALYLCASSVTAYGYTFGSGTRLTVV.

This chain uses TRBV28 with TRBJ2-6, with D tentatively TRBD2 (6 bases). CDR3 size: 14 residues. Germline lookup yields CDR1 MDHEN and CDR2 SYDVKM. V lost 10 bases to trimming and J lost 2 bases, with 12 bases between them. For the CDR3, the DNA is TGTGCCACCCACTCGGGGGCTGGGGCCAACGTCCTGACTTTC. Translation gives CATHSGAGANVLTF.

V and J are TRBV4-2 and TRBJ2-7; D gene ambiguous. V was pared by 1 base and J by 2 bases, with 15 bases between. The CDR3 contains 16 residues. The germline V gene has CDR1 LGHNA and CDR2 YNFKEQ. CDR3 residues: CASSQAEARSPYEQYF. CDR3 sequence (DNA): TGTGCCAGCAGCCAAGCTGAAGCGCGTTCCCCCTACGAGCAGTACTTC.

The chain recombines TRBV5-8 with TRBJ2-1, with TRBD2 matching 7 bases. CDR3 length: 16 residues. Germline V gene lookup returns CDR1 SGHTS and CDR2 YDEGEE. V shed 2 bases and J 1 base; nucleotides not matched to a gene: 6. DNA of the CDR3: TGTGCCAGCAGCTTTAGGGGTAGCGGGTCCTACAATGAGCAGTTCTTC. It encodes CASSFRGSGSYNEQFF.

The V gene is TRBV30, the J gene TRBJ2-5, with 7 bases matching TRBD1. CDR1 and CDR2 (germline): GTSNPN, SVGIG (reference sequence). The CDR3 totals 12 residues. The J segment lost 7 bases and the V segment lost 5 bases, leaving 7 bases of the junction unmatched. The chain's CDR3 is CAWAGGPGTQYF. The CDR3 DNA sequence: TGTGCCTGGGCAGGGGGACCGGGGACCCAGTACTTC.

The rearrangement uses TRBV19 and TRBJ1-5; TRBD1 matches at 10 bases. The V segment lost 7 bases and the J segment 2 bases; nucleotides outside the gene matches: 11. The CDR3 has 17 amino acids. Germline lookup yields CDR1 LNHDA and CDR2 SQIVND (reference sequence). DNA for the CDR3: TGTGCCAGTACACCGGGACAGGGGAGCAGGGGCAATCAGCCCCAGCATTTT. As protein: CASTPGQGSRGNQPQHF.

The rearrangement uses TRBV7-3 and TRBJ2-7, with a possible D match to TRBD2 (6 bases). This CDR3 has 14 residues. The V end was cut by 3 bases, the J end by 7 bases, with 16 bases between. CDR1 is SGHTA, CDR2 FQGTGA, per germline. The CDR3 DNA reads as TGTGCCAGCAGCTTGGGAGGTTGGACTGAAGAGCAGTACTTC. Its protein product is CASSLGGWTEEQYF.

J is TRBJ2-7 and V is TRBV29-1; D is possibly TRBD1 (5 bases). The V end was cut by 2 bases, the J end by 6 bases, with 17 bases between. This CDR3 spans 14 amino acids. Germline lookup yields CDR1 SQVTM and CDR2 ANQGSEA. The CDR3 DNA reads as TGCAGCGTTGAACGCCAGGGCTGGGTTGGCGAGCAGTACTTC. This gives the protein CSVERQGWVGEQYF.

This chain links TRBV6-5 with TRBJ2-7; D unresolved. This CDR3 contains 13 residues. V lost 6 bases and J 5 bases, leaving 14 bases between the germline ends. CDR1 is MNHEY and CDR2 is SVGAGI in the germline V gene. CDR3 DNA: TGTGCCAGCAGGAGTCTTTACAGCCACGAGCAGTACTTC. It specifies CASRSLYSHEQYF.

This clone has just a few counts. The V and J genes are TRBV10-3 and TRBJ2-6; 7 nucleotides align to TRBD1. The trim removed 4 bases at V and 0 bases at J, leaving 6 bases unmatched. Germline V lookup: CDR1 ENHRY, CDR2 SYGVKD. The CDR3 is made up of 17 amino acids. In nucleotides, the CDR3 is TGTGCCATCAGTGTGAAGGGGGCAGACTCTGGGGCCAACGTCCTGACTTTC. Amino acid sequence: CAISVKGADSGANVLTF.